These T cell receptor beta chains were read from a single sample in a study of blood T cell repertoires in COVID-19. Sequencing was performed with immunoSEQ multiplex PCR; in TCRdb, only in-frame clones are kept and a portion is missing. The sample holds approximately 190,000 clones, around 83% seen once. The material sequenced was PBMCs or T cells enriched from blood (not recorded which). The receptors derive from a woman in her twenties or thirties who had been exposed to COVID-19. The CDR3 runs from the conserved cysteine through the conserved F or W.

CDR3 | length | V
CASSPTGPDTQYF | 13 | TRBV6-5
CASSLWTDSNEKLFF | 15 | TRBV28
CASSQEGRTGRAFF | 14 | TRBV3-1/TRBV3-2
CASSQRSQVNSPLHF | 15 | TRBV6-5
CASSQETRVRAPLHF | 15 | TRBV4-1
CASSQEVGAGNYFPKNIQYF | 20 | TRBV4-2
CASSPDRGQPQHF | 13 | TRBV3-1/TRBV3-2
CASTQTLGGGYGYTF | 15 | TRBV7-9
CASSLSSAGYPEAFF | 15 | TRBV27
CASSLDLADDRELFGNTIYF | 20 | TRBV11-3
CASSLNSERVVDTQYF | 16 | TRBV7-9
CASSPGTYEQYF | 12 | TRBV14
CASSLGDTSGNTIYF | 15 | TRBV5-6
CAWSLRALRANYGYTF | 16 | TRBV30
CASSTREGYGYTF | 13 | TRBV6-5
CASGPSYEQYF | 11 | TRBV19
CASLVGGAGNTEAFF | 15 | TRBV2
CASRDARTSHTGELFF | 16 | TRBV5-4
CAWSVGREAYGYTF | 14 | TRBV30
CASNLSGGNSPLHF | 14 | TRBV6-6
CASSVGTGESEKLFF | 15 | TRBV9
CASSPQDYTEAFF | 13 | TRBV7-9
CAISESPENSPLHF | 14 | TRBV10-3
CATQMTGTGERREQYF | 16 | TRBV5-4
CASKQGWGSYEQYF | 14 | TRBV2
CASSLVPGGLYTGELFF | 17 | TRBV11-2
CASSFYSLGPVYGYTF | 16 | TRBV7-2
CASSQEVGGLNSYEQYF | 17 | TRBV3-1/TRBV3-2
CASSSYSQTGLLSTDTQYF | 19 | TRBV5-1
CASSRTRYTEAFF | 13 | TRBV6-5
CSKLRVMGSGNTIYF | 15 | TRBV29-1
CASSESVDNYEQYF | 14 | TRBV25-1
CASSTRQGEKLFF | 13 | TRBV12-3/TRBV12-4
CASSDSGGAQDEQYF | 15 | TRBV6-4
CASSGLQGAGANVLTF | 16 | TRBV9
CASSANRGGTDTQYF | 15 | TRBV9
CASKSTGVFTEAFF | 14 | TRBV9
CASSLRRENTEAFF | 14 | TRBV11-1
CASSSGGVGETQYF | 14 | TRBV10-1
CASSVAGGANEQFF | 14 | TRBV9
CASSRQGAIGTF | 12 | TRBV5-1
CASSLAGPYNEQFF | 14 | TRBV5-1
CASSGTSNSPLHF | 13 | TRBV13
CANPAAPGSTEAFF | 14 | TRBV27
CAWSRGRQEKLFF | 13 | TRBV30
CASSEGGLTPGANVLTF | 17 | TRBV25-1
CASTSQGSSGNTIYF | 15 | TRBV19
CASSITSGGANNEQFF | 16 | TRBV19
CASSYSRQGDEQFF | 14 | TRBV6-2/TRBV6-3
CASSLGQAGEQYF | 13 | TRBV7-9
CASSSSGGTNTGELFF | 16 | TRBV2
CASNLHGSSYNSPLHF | 16 | TRBV2